This T cell receptor beta chain was sequenced during a study of regulatory T cells in long-lasting Graves disease. Study-wide results and caveats: The researchers studied only peripheral blood, not thyroid tissue. Persistent disease preferred TRBV28, TRBJ1-2 and TRBJ2-5; new disease, TRBV20-1 and TRBJ2-1. Patients with persistent Graves' had lower TCR diversity than newly diagnosed patients.

Stated time point: newly diagnosed GD, antithyroid drugs for less than 3 months. RNA from PBMCs was the source of the TCR library. Recruitment took place at an endocrinology department in Xi'an, China. This clonotype was picked up many times. Its antigen is as yet unknown. The ends were cut back, 4 bases at V and 5 bases at J, with 11 bases in the middle. CDR3 size: 13 residues. CDR1 SGHAT and CDR2 FQNNGV come from the germline V gene. Arm-PCR of CDR3 regions and iRepertoire HTBI primers were used to build TCR beta libraries. TCRdb reprocessed the multiplex PCR reads via MiXCR and lists one record per CDR3 protein. The repertoire holds fewer than 350,000 distinct CDR3 sequences, with about 20% as singletons.

Source: peripheral blood mononuclear cells (PBMCs), taken at new diagnosis, from a patient treated with antithyroid drugs. This receptor was identified in a female donor with Graves disease. The rearrangement links TRBV11-2 to TRBJ2-5; D is possibly TRBD2 (5 bases). In DNA, the CDR3 is TGTGCCAGCAGCTCACTAGTTAGGGAGACCCAGTACTTC. The encoded protein is CASSSLVRETQYF.